These T cell receptor beta chains were read from a single sample in a study of CD8 T cells in ankylosing spondylitis. TCRdb called the 5' RACE reads again in MiXCR, with one record for every CDR3 protein. The sample includes hundreds of thousands of distinct CDR3 sequences, about an eighth seen only once; the top ten take 6.8%. Sequencing used blood, either unsorted or a sorted T cell fraction (not recorded which). All receptors come from a male donor with ankylosing spondylitis. The CDR3 runs from the conserved cysteine through the conserved F or W. D genes are given only for firm matches. A row's size may be missing; if present it is once, few, many or a size class.

clone size	J gene	D gene	V gene	CDR3 DNA	CDR3 protein
few	TRBJ1-1	-	TRBV3-1	TGTGCCAGCAGCCAAGTATCGGGCACTGAAGCTTTCTTT	CASSQVSGTEAFF
many	TRBJ2-7	TRBD2	TRBV4-1	TGCGCCAGCAGCCAAGAAGCCCCGGGACTAGCGACCTACGAGCAGTACTTC	CASSQEAPGLATYEQYF
few	TRBJ1-1	-	TRBV20-1	TGCAGTGCTAGAGATCCCCAGGGCTATGAAGCTTTCTTT	CSARDPQGYEAFF
-	TRBJ1-1	TRBD1	TRBV10-3	TGTGCCATCAGTGAATCCGGGACAGGGGAAGCTTTCTTT	CAISESGTGEAFF
-	TRBJ1-1	-	TRBV12-3/TRBV12-4	TGTGCCAGCAGACCAACGGGGGGAGGGGAAACTGAAGCTTTCTTT	CASRPTGGGETEAFF
few	TRBJ2-5	TRBD2	TRBV6-1	TGTGCCCTCAACCCCGAGCGGGGCCAAGAGACCCAGTACTTC	CALNPERGQETQYF
few	TRBJ2-1	TRBD1	TRBV5-1	TGCGCCAGCAGCTTGGCCGACAGGGTCGCGTATGAGCAGTTCTTC	CASSLADRVAYEQFF
many	TRBJ2-1	TRBD2	TRBV29-1	TGCAGCGTTGGGTTTGGGACTAGGCAGTTCAATGAGCAGTTCTTC	CSVGFGTRQFNEQFF
few	TRBJ2-1	-	TRBV18	TGTGCCAGCTCACCACTAGCTGCAACCTACAATGAGCAGTTCTTC	CASSPLAATYNEQFF
few	TRBJ2-1	-	TRBV5-1	TGCGCCAGCAGCTTGGAGGCTAGCGCCTACAATGAGCAGTTCTTC	CASSLEASAYNEQFF
-	TRBJ2-5	-	TRBV27	TGTGCCAGCAGGCATAGACAGACTACCGAAGAGACCCAGTACTTC	CASRHRQTTEETQYF
few	TRBJ1-1	-	TRBV4-1	TGCGCCAGCAGCCAAGATGTAACGGAGACTGAAGCTTTCTTT	CASSQDVTETEAFF
-	TRBJ2-3	-	TRBV9	TGTGCCAGCAGCCCACGTGTAGGTGATACGCAGTATTTT	CASSPRVGDTQYF
few	TRBJ1-6	TRBD1	TRBV20-1	TGCAGTGCTCGGAAGGGGACAGAAGATAATTCACCCCTCCACTTT	CSARKGTEDNSPLHF
-	TRBJ2-4	TRBD1	TRBV7-9	TGTGCCAGCAGCTCGACAGGGGAGGCTGACATTCAGTACTTC	CASSSTGEADIQYF
-	TRBJ2-7	TRBD2	TRBV18	TGTGCCAGCTCCCCGACTAGCGGGAGTATCGAGCAGTACTTC	CASSPTSGSIEQYF
few	TRBJ1-3	-	TRBV27	TGTGCCAGCAGTTTAATTTCTGGGGCTGGAAACACCATATATTTT	CASSLISGAGNTIYF
few	TRBJ2-1	-	TRBV3-1	TGTGCCAGCAGCCAAGGACCGGTTTACGGGGGCGCCTACAATGAGCAGTTCTTC	CASSQGPVYGGAYNEQFF
many	TRBJ1-5	-	TRBV29-1	TGCAGCGTATCTACGGGGGGGAGCAATCAGCCCCAGCATTTT	CSVSTGGSNQPQHF
-	TRBJ2-5	-	TRBV5-6	TGTGCCAGCAGCCTATGGATACAAGAGACCCAGTACTTC	CASSLWIQETQYF
-	TRBJ1-2	TRBD1	TRBV2	TGTGCCAGCAGTAATCTTCTAGGACAGGGGGCCAGCTATGGCTACACCTTC	CASSNLLGQGASYGYTF
-	TRBJ1-5	-	TRBV15	TGTGCCACCAGCAGAGGGGCAGCCAGCAATCAGCCCCAGCATTTT	CATSRGAASNQPQHF
-	TRBJ1-4	TRBD1	TRBV5-1	TGCGCCAGCAGCTCCCAGGGGGCAAGTGAAAAACTGTTTTTT	CASSSQGASEKLFF
-	TRBJ2-3	TRBD2	TRBV6-1	TGTGCCAGCAGTGAAGCGCGGCTAGCGGGAGCCCGCACAGATACGCAGTATTTT	CASSEARLAGARTDTQYF
-	TRBJ2-5	-	TRBV24-1	TGTGCCACCAGTGATTTGCCGGGGGATGAGACCCAGTACTTC	CATSDLPGDETQYF
-	TRBJ2-2	TRBD2	TRBV20-1	TGCAGTGCTAGAGATAGAACTAGCGGGAGCCTCACCGGGGAGCTGTTTTTT	CSARDRTSGSLTGELFF
-	TRBJ1-4	-	TRBV29-1	TGCAGCGTTCCCCGGGCTAATGAAAAACTGTTTTTT	CSVPRANEKLFF
many	TRBJ2-3	-	TRBV14	TGTGCCAGCAGCCAACTGCAGGACGCAGATACGCAGTATTTT	CASSQLQDADTQYF
many	TRBJ2-5	TRBD1	TRBV5-1	TGTGCCAGCAGCTTAGGACAGGGCGGTCAAGAGACCCAGTACTTC	CASSLGQGGQETQYF
few	TRBJ1-5	TRBD1	TRBV20-1	TGCAGTGCTAGACGGACAGGGAGTGGCAATCAGCCCCAGCATTTT	CSARRTGSGNQPQHF
few	TRBJ1-5	-	TRBV2	TGTGCCAGCGGTGGGAGCCGGGCCTCAAATCAGCCCCAGCATTTT	CASGGSRASNQPQHF
few	TRBJ2-3	TRBD2	TRBV7-9	TGTGCCAGCAGTTCTAGCGGGAGTTCAGATACGCAGTATTTT	CASSSSGSSDTQYF